This paragraph covers one T cell receptor (beta chain) sequence. Its antigen is unknown. Per-base qualities were not stored, and no clone one base away is much larger. The immunoSEQ Assay, a bias-controlled multiplex PCR, was used to amplify TCRbeta CDR3 regions from genomic DNA. From the authors' description of their analysis: The number of nucleated cells in each sample was estimated from the amplification of reference gene primers within the assay. To quantify the absolute abundance of each unique TCRbeta CDR3 rearrangement, sequence reads were collapsed and filtered. For each sample, productive Simpson clonality was calculated by taking the square root of Simpson's diversity index across productive rearrangements. TCRdb stores this immuneACCESS table with in-frame sequences only. Part of the clones is absent; in the studies checked, under half of the shortfall reflects unresolved V genes, and no reason is known for the rest. The V and J calls and the clone size are those of that table, but D and trimming were determined from the DNA. For this sample the table gives tens of thousands of clones, of which about 87% were detected only once. The ten largest clones capture about 13% of the sample.

From a lookup of the germline V gene, CDR1 and CDR2 are SGHNT and YENEEA. V ends up 5 bases short and J 9 bases short, with an unmatched junction base count of 11. From the cysteine through the phenylalanine, the CDR3 covers 17 amino acids. Only the CDR3 part of the read is kept: 51 bases, read in frame from the first base. This specimen belongs to a study of blood T cell repertoires in COVID-19 (dated by TCRdb to 2018 to 2020). Regarding the complete study: Samples from collaborators originated in the United States, Italy and Spain and spanned both the acute and convalescent phases of COVID-19. The prospective study material was composed of cDNA or gDNA derived from T cells, B-cell-depleted T cells, or PBMCs. Deeply sampled blood TCRbeta repertoires from subjects exposed to, actively infected with, or recovered from COVID-19 were included in the dataset. The repertoires were released in a freely available public database meant as a resource for research on the immune response to SARS-CoV-2. The samples were drawn from the first 160 participants of the ongoing ImmuneRACE study and from 1,254 subjects provided by 6 global collaborators. Nearly every sample came with metadata listing a de-identified subject ID, COVID-19 status, age in years and sex. Where HLA class I and class II types were available, the types were taken from metadata supplied by the sample provider, not from assay-based typing. Points the paper makes about the study in general: How much clinical and demographic metadata was included differed by source and by participant, and the metadata was provided uncurated.

Whole blood was collected in K2EDTA tubes by collaborating institutions according to the institutions' own protocols. Collaborator samples were shipped for TCRbeta analysis as frozen whole blood, isolated PBMCs, or DNA extracted from either sample type. The chain employs TRBV11-3 and TRBJ2-1; 15 junctional bases match TRBD2. This receptor was identified in a human donor with active COVID-19. The donor label of this sample is uncertain. Material: peripheral blood. Here is the DNA: TGTGCCAGCAGCCCACGGACTAGCGGGGGGGCGAGGGGTGAGCAGTTCTTC. This is translated as CASSPRTSGGARGEQFF.